This T cell receptor (beta chain) originates from a study of blood T cell repertoires in COVID-19. Overall study context: Sites across the United States, Italy and Spain contributed samples from acute and convalescent COVID-19. T cells, B-cell-depleted T cells, or PBMCs provided the cDNA or gDNA that served as material.

Germline V CDR1 and CDR2: MDHEN, SYDVKM. V was pared by 4 bases and J by 5 bases, with 6 bases between. This CDR3 has 13 amino acids. Per the original data handling: Reference gene primer amplification gave estimated nucleated cell counts. Profiled with immunoSEQ multiplex PCR; TCRdb holds only in-frame clones, not every one. V, J and clone size derive from that table, while D and trimming were established from the DNA sequence. This table has 250,000 or so clones, 70% to 90% appearing once. The chain recombines TRBV28 with TRBJ1-6, with no clear D. The sequenced sample was peripheral blood. This TCR derives from a woman aged 55-69 years with COVID-19, enrolled during active disease. The CDR3 DNA reads TGTGCCAGCAGTTCGCGAGATAATTCACCCCTCCACTTT. Translated, it gives CASSSRDNSPLHF. The complete variable domain, with remaining parts taken from reference TRBV28 and TRBJ1-6, reads DVKVTQSSRYLVKRTGEKVFLECVQDMDHENMFWYRQDPGLGLRLIYFSYDVKMKEKGDIPEGYSVSREKKERFSLILESASTNQTSMYLCASSSRDNSPLHFGNGTRLTVT.